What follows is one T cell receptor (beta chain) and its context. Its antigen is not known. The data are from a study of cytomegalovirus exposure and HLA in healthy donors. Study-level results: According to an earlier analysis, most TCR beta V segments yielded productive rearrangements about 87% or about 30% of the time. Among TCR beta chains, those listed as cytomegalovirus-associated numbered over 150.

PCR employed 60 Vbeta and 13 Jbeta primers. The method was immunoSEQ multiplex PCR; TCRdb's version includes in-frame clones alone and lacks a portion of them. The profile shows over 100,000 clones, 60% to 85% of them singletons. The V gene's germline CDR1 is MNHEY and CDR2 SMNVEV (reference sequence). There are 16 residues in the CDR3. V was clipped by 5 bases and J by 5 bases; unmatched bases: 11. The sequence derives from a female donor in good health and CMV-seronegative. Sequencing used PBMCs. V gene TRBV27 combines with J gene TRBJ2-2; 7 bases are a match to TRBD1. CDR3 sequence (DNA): TGTGCCAGCAGTCCCTTTGGACAGGCGAGGACCGGGGAGCTGTTTTTT. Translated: CASSPFGQARTGELFF.